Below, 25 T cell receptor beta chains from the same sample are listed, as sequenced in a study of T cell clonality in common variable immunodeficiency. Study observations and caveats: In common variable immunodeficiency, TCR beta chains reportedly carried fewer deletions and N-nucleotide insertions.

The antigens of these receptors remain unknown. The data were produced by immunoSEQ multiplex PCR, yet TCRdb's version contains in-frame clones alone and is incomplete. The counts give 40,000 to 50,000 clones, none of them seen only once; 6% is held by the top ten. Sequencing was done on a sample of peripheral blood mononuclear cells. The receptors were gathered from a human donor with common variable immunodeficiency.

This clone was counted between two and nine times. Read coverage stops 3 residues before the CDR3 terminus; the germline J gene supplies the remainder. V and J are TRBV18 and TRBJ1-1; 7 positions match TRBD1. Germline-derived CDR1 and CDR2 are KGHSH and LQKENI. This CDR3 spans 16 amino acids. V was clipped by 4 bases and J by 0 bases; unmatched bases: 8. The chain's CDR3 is CASSRQTGLLNTEAFF. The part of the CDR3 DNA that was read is TGTGCCAGCTCACGGCAGACAGGGCTTTTGAACACTGAA.

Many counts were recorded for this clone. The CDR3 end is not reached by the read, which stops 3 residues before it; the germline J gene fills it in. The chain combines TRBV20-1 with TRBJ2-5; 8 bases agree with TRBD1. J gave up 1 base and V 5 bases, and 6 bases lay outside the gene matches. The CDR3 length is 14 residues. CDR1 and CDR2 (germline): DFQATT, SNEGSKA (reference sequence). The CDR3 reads CSAYGQGPQETQYF. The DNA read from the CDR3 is TGCAGTGCTTACGGACAGGGCCCCCAAGAGACC.

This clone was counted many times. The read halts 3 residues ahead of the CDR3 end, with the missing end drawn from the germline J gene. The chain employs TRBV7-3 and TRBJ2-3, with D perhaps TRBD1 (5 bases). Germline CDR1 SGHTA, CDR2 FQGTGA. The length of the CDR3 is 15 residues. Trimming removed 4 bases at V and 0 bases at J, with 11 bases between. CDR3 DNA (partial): TGTGCCAGCAGCTACACAGGACGAAGCACAGATACG. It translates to CASSYTGRSTDT. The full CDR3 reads CASSYTGRSTDTQYF.

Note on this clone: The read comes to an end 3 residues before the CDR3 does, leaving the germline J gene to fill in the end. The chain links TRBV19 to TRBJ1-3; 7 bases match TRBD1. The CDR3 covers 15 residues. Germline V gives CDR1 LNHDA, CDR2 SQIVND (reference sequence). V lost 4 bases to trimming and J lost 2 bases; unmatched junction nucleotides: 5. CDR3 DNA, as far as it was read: TGTGCCAGTAGTAGCGACAGGGTCGCTGGAAACACC. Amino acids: CASSSDRVAGNT. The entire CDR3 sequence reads CASSSDRVAGNTIYF.

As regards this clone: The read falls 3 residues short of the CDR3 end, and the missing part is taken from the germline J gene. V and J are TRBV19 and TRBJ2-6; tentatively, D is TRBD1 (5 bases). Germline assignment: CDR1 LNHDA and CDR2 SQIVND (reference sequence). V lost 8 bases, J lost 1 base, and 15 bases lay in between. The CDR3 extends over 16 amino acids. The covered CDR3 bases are TGTGCCAGTGAAGGGGCAGGTTCTTCTGGGGCCAACGTC. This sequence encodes CASEGAGSSGANV. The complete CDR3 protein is CASEGAGSSGANVLTF.

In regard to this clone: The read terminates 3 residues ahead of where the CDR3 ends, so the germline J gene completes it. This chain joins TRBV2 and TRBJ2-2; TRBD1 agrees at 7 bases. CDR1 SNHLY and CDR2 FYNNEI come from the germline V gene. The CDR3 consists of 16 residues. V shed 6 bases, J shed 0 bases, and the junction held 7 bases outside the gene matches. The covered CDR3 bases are TGTGCCAGCAGCGAGGGACAGCACGCGAACACCGGGGAG. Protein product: CASSEGQHANTGE. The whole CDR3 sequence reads CASSEGQHANTGELFF. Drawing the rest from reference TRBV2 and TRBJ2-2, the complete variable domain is EPEVTQTPSHQVTQMGQEVILRCVPISNHLYFYWYRQILGQKVEFLVSFYNNEISEKSEIFDDQFSVERPDGSNFTLKIRSTKLEDSAMYFCASSEGQHANTGELFFGEGSRLTVL.

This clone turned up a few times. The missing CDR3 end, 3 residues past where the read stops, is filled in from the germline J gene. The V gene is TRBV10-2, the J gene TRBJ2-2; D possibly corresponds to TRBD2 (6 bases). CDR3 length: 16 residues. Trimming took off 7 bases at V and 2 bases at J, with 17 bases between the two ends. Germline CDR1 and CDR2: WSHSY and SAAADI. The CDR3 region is CASIGAGRTNTGELFF. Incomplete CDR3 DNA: TGCGCCAGCATTGGGGCGGGGAGGACCAACACCGGGGAG.

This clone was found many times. CDR3 DNA, as far as it was read: TGCAGCGTTCGACAGGAGGCTAACTATGGC. This gives the protein CSVRQEANYG. The whole CDR3 protein is CSVRQEANYGYTF. This chain connects TRBV29-1 to TRBJ1-2, with D maybe TRBD1 (6 bases). The CDR3 extends 3 residues past the end of the read, so its final part is completed from the germline J gene. The CDR3 extends over 13 amino acids. Germline CDR1 is SQVTM and CDR2 is ANQGSEA. Trimming shortened V by 5 bases and J by 0 bases, and 10 bases separated the two germline ends.

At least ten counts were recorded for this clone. The sequenced part of the CDR3 DNA is TGTGCCATCGGCGGGCAGTCCTACGAG. Amino acid sequence: CAIGGQSYE. The whole CDR3 is CAIGGQSYEQYF. The gene calls are TRBV10-3 and TRBJ2-7; possibly TRBD2 for D (5 bases). Read sequence stops 3 residues before the CDR3 end, and the germline J gene provides the missing end. CDR3 size: 12 residues. Germline V gives CDR1 ENHRY, CDR2 SYGVKD. V lost 8 bases and J 1 base, leaving 9 bases between the germline ends.

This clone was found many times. Incomplete CDR3 DNA: TGTGCCAGCGACACTGGACTAGCGGGAGTAACCGGGGAG. It specifies CASDTGLAGVTGE. The entire CDR3 protein is CASDTGLAGVTGELFF. The chain employs TRBV18 and TRBJ2-2; TRBD2 matches at 13 bases. The read terminates 3 residues before the CDR3 end, so the remaining end is supplied by the germline J gene. Trimming removed 8 bases from V and 5 bases from J; junction bases left unmatched: 8. Germline V gene sequence: CDR1 KGHSH, CDR2 LQKENI. The CDR3 has 16 amino acids.

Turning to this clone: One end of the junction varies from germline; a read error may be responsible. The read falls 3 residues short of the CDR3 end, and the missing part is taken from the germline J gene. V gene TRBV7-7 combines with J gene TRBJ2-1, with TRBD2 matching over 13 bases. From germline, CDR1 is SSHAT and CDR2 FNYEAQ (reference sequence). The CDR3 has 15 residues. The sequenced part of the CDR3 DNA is TGTGCTAGCAGCCTCGGACTAGCGGGAGCCGATGAG. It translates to CASSLGLAGADE. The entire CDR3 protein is CASSLGLAGADEQFF.

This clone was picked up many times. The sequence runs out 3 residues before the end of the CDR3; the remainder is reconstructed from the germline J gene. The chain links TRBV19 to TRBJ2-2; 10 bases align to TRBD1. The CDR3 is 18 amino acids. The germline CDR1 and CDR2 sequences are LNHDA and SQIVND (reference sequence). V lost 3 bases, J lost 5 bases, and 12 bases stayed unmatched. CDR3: CASSIRPGTGVKTGELFF. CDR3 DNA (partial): TGTGCCAGTAGTATCCGTCCCGGGACAGGGGTAAAGACCGGGGAG.

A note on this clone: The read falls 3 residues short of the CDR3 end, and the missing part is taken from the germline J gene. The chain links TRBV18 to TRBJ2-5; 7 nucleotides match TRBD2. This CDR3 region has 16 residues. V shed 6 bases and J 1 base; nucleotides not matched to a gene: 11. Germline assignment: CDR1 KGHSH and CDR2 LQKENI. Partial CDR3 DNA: TGTGCCAGCTCGCCCTGGGACGGGGGGACCCAAGAGACC. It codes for CASSPWDGGTQET. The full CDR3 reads CASSPWDGGTQETQYF.

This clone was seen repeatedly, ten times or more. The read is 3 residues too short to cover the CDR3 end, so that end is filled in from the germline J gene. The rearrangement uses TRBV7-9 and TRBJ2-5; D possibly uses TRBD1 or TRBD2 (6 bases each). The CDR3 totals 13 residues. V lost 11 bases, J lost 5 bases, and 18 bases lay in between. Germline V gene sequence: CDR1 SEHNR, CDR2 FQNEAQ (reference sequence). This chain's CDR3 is CALGGGIMETQYF. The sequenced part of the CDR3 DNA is TGTGCCCTCGGAGGGGGTATTATGGAGACC. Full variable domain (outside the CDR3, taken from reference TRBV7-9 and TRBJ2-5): DTGVSQNPRHKITKRGQNVTFRCDPISEHNRLYWYRQTLGQGPEFLTYFQNEAQLEKSRLLSDRFSAERPKGSFSTLEIQRTEQGDSAMYLCALGGGIMETQYFGPGTRLLVL.

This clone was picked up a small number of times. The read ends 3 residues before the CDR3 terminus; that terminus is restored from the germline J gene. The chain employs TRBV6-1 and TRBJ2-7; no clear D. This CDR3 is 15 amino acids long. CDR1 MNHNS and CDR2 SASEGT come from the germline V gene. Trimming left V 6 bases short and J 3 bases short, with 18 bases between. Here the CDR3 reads CASREMVGKSYEQYF. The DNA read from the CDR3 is TGTGCCAGCAGGGAAATGGTTGGCAAAAGCTACGAG.

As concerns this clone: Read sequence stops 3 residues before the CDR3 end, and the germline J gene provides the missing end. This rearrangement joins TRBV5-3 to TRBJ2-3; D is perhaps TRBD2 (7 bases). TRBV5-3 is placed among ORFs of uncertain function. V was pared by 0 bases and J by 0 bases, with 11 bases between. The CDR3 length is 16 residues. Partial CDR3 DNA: TGTGCCAGAAGCTTGGGGGAGGGGACAAGCACAGATACG. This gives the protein CARSLGEGTSTDT. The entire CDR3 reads CARSLGEGTSTDTQYF.

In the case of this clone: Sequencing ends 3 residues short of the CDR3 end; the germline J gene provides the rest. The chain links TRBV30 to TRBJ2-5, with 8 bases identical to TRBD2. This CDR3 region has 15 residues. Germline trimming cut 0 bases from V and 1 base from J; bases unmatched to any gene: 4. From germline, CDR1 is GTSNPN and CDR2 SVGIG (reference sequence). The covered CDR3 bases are TGTGCCTGGAGTGTAAAACTAGCGGCCCAAGAGACC. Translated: CAWSVKLAAQET. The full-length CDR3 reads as CAWSVKLAAQETQYF.

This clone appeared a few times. CDR3 DNA (partial): TGTGCCAGCAAGCCTAGGACTAGCGGTCCAGATACG. This encodes CASKPRTSGPDT. The complete CDR3 sequence is CASKPRTSGPDTQYF. This sequence joins TRBV6-2 or TRBV6-3 and TRBJ2-3; 10 bases are a match to TRBD2. Coverage ceases 3 residues before the CDR3 finishes, and the germline J gene fills in the end. After removal of 7 bases from V and 4 bases from J, the junction contained 8 bases not matched to a gene. This CDR3 spans 15 amino acids. The germline CDR1 and CDR2 sequences are MNHEY and SVGEGT.

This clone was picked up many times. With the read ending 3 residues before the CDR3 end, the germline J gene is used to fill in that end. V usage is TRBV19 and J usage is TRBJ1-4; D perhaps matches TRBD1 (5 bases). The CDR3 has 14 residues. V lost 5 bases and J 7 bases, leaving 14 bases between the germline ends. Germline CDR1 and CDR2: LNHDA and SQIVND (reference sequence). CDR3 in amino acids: CASSSPERGEKLFF. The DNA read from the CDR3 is TGTGCCAGTAGTTCTCCGGAAAGGGGTGAAAAA.

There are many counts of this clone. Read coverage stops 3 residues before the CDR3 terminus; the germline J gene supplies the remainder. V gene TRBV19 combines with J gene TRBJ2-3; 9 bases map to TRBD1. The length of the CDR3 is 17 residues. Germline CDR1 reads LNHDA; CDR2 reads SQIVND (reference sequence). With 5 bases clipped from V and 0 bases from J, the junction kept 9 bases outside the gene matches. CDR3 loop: CASSPIGTGISTDTQYF. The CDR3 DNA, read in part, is TGTGCCAGTAGTCCGATTGGGACAGGGATTAGCACAGATACG.

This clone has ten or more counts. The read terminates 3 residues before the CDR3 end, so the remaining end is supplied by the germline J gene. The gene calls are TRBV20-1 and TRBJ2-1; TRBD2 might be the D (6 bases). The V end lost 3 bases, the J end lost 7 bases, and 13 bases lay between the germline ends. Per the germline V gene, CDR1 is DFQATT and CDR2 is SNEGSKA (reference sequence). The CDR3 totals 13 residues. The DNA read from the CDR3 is TGCAGTGCTAGGCGGGGACCTTGGAATGAG. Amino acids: CSARRGPWNE. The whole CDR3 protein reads CSARRGPWNEQFF.

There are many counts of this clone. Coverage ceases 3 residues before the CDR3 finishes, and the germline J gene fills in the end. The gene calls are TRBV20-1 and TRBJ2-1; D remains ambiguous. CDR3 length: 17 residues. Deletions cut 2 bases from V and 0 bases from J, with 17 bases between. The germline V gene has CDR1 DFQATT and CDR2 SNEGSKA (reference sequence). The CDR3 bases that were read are TGCAGTGCTAGATCCTACACCCGCGGAACCTCCTACAATGAG. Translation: CSARSYTRGTSYNE. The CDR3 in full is CSARSYTRGTSYNEQFF.

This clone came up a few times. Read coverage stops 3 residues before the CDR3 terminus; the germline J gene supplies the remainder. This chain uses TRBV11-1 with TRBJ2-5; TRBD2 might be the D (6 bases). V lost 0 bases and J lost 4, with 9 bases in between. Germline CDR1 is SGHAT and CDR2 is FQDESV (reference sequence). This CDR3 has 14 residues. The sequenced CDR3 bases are TGTGCCAGCAGCTTAGCTGCGGGGAGAGAGACC. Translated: CASSLAAGRET. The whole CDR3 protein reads CASSLAAGRETQYF.

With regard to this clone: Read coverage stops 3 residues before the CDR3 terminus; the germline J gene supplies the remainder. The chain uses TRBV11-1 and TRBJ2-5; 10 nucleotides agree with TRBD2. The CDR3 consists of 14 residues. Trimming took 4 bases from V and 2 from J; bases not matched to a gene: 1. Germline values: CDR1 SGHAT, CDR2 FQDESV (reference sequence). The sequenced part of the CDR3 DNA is TGTGCCAGCAGCTCACTAGCGGGACAAGAGACC. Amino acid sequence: CASSSLAGQET. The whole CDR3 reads CASSSLAGQETQYF.

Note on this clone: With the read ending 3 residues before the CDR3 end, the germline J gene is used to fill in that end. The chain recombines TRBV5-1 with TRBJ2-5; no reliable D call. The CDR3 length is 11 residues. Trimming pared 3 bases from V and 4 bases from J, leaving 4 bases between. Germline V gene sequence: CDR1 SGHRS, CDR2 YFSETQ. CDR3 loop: CASSSRETQYF. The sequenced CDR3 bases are TGCGCCAGCAGCTCTAGAGAGACC. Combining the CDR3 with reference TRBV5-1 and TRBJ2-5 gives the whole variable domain KAGVTQTPRYLIKTRGQQVTLSCSPISGHRSVSWYQQTPGQGLQFLFEYFSETQRNKGNFPGRFSGRQFSNSRSEMNVSTLELGDSALYLCASSSRETQYFGPGTRLLVL.